One sample yielded the 30 T cell receptor beta chains listed below, sequenced in a study of shared clonotypes between healthy human individuals. Generated by immunoSEQ multiplex PCR, the TCRdb table keeps only in-frame clones and is missing some. The data contain over a million clones, more than 75% of them singletons. Material: memory CD4+ T cells from PBMCs. The sample's subset: CD45RA-negative fraction. All receptors derive from a man between 18 and 35 years old in good health. Some clones in this sample may be carry-over from other donors' samples.

The chain recombines TRBV7-2 with TRBJ2-7, with TRBD1 matching over 8 bases. Germline V gives CDR1 SGHTA, CDR2 FQGNSA. Trimming at V came to 7 bases and at J to 3 bases, leaving 11 bases not matched to a gene. The CDR3 is made up of 15 amino acids. This CDR3 is CASTLDRAYGYEQYF. The CDR3 bases are TGTGCCAGCACCTTGGACAGGGCGTATGGCTACGAGCAGTACTTC.

This clone was seen repeatedly, ten times or more. The chain links TRBV5-1 to TRBJ2-7; TRBD1 aligns across 7 bases. V lost 2 bases, J lost 0 bases, and 8 bases stayed unmatched. CDR3 length equals 16 residues. The germline CDR1 and CDR2 sequences are SGHRS and YFSETQ. CDR3 bases: TGCGCCAGCAGCTTTCTACTCCGGGACAGCTCCTACGAGCAGTACTTC. As protein: CASSFLLRDSSYEQYF.

This clone came up once. The chain couples TRBV7-3 to TRBJ1-2, with no clear D. Trimming shortened V by 2 bases and J by 8 bases, and 18 bases separated the two germline ends. From germline, CDR1 is SGHTA and CDR2 FQGTGA. The CDR3 sequence is 15 residues long. The CDR3 loop is CASSLFQSQTGGYTF. CDR3 in DNA: TGTGCCAGCAGCTTATTTCAGTCACAAACTGGGGGCTACACCTTC.

This clone was observed many times. The J gene is TRBJ2-1, the V gene TRBV7-8; D is ambiguous. Germline values: CDR1 SGHVS, CDR2 FQNEAQ. The CDR3 is made up of 11 amino acids. V was clipped by 6 bases and J by 7 bases, with 7 bases between them. CDR3 in amino acids: CASRTSNEQFF. CDR3 coding DNA: TGTGCCAGCAGGACGAGTAATGAGCAGTTCTTC.

The chain uses TRBV6-4 and TRBJ2-7; 8 bases match TRBD2. The CDR3 sequence is 13 residues long. CDR1 is MRHNA and CDR2 is SNTAGT in the germline V gene. The ends lost 3 bases at V and 6 bases at J; junction bases unmatched: 4. CDR3 amino acids: CASSEGGGREQYF. CDR3 bases: TGTGCCAGCAGTGAAGGCGGGGGGCGCGAGCAGTACTTC.

This chain's CDR3 is CAIRGPQGAQYF. The DNA of the CDR3 is TGTGCCATCAGAGGCCCTCAGGGGGCCCAGTACTTC. The gene calls are TRBV10-3 and TRBJ2-5, with TRBD1 matching over 7 bases. The CDR3 consists of 12 residues. Germline V gives CDR1 ENHRY, CDR2 SYGVKD. V dropped 6 bases and J dropped 9; count of bases not matched to a gene: 7.

The CDR3: CASHPRQGWGETQYF. The CDR3 region has the DNA TGTGCCAGTCACCCGAGACAGGGTTGGGGAGAGACCCAGTACTTC. The chain joins TRBV6-1 to TRBJ2-5, with TRBD1 matching 7 bases. The CDR3 extends over 15 amino acids. The ends lost 9 bases at V and 4 bases at J; junction bases unmatched: 14. Germline V CDR1 and CDR2: MNHNS, SASEGT.

This clone was seen only a few times. The chain employs TRBV5-6 and TRBJ2-5; no reliable D call. The germline V gene encodes CDR1 SGHDT and CDR2 YYEEEE. V gave up 0 bases and J gave up 5 bases, with 11 bases separating them. The CDR3 consists of 14 residues. The CDR3 DNA reads as TGTGCCAGCAGCTTGGCGGCAGCGACGGAGACCCAGTACTTC. It yields the protein CASSLAAATETQYF.

The genes are TRBV7-3 and TRBJ2-3; D is unclear. Trimming shortened V by 2 bases and J by 4 bases, and 13 bases separated the two germline ends. The CDR3 totals 15 residues. CDR1 is SGHTA, CDR2 FQGTGA, per germline. Here the CDR3 DNA reads TGTGCCAGCAGCTTAGTAGGCCGTGGGGCAGATACGCAGTATTTT. It specifies CASSLVGRGADTQYF. Looking up the rest from reference TRBV7-3 and TRBJ2-3 gives the full variable domain: GAGVSQTPSNKVTEKGKYVELRCDPISGHTALYWYRQSLGQGPEFLIYFQGTGAADDSGLPNDRFFAVRPEGSVSTLKIQRTERGDSAVYLCASSLVGRGADTQYFGPGTRLTVL.

Only one count was recorded for this clone. J is TRBJ2-3 and V is TRBV7-3; TRBD2 agrees at 10 bases. J lost 1 base, V lost 5 bases, and 9 bases had no gene match. This CDR3 is built from 17 residues. CDR1 is SGHTA, CDR2 FQGTGA, per germline. The CDR3 is CASSPAGGTSGTDTQYF. The CDR3 DNA follows: TGTGCCAGCAGCCCGGCGGGAGGGACTAGCGGCACAGATACGCAGTATTTT.

The rearrangement uses TRBV6-4 and TRBJ1-1, with D tentatively TRBD1 (5 bases). The V gene lost 5 bases and the J gene lost 5 bases, with 12 bases spanning the gap. The CDR3 runs to 13 residues. Germline CDR1 reads MRHNA; CDR2 reads SNTAGT. In DNA, the CDR3 is TGTGCCAGCAGTCGGGGGGGGGATACTGAAGCTTTCTTT. This sequence encodes CASSRGGDTEAFF.

The chain carries TRBV25-1 and TRBJ1-2, with 12 bases aligning to TRBD1. The germline CDR1 and CDR2 sequences are MGHDK and SYGVNS. The CDR3 spans 16 residues. With V trimmed by 4 bases and J by 7 bases, 10 bases remained unmatched. The CDR3 region is CASSALPGQGARGYTF. In DNA form, the CDR3 reads TGTGCCAGCAGTGCGCTACCGGGACAGGGGGCTCGTGGCTACACCTTC.

The rearrangement joins TRBV11-2 to TRBJ2-1, with 7 bases identical to TRBD1. The CDR3 covers 13 residues. J was trimmed by 8 bases and V by 6 bases; bases with no gene match: 7. Germline CDR1 and CDR2: SGHAT and FQNNGV. CDR3 amino acids: CASSPDRAYEQFF. In nucleotides, the CDR3 is TGTGCCAGCAGTCCTGACAGGGCGTATGAGCAGTTCTTC.

A few counts support this clone. The rearrangement links TRBV4-2 to TRBJ1-2; D not certain. CDR3 length: 12 residues. Trimming pared 0 bases from V and 4 bases from J, leaving 3 bases between. Germline assignment: CDR1 LGHNA and CDR2 YNFKEQ. The CDR3 loop reads CASSQEPYGYTF. CDR3 nucleotides: TGTGCCAGCAGCCAAGAGCCCTATGGCTACACCTTC.

This chain uses TRBV16 with TRBJ1-2; no reliable D call. The V gene lost 0 bases and the J gene lost 7 bases, with 9 bases spanning the gap. From germline, CDR1 is KGHSY and CDR2 FQNENV. This CDR3 has 13 amino acids. DNA of the CDR3: TGTGCCAGCAGCCAATCGAGGGATTCTGGCTACACCTTC. As protein: CASSQSRDSGYTF.

This clone showed up just a few times. V is TRBV11-2 and J is TRBJ1-1; D possibly corresponds to TRBD1 (6 bases). Germline CDR1 reads SGHAT; CDR2 reads FQNNGV. The CDR3 sequence is 14 residues long. The V end lost 4 bases, the J end lost 1 base, and 10 bases lay between the germline ends. This CDR3 reads CASSSVGANTEAFF. As DNA, the CDR3 is TGTGCCAGCAGCTCCGTGGGGGCGAACACTGAAGCTTTCTTT.

The genes are TRBV13 and TRBJ2-7; possible D gene TRBD2, 5 bases. Germline CDR1 and CDR2: PRHDT and FYEKMQ (reference sequence). The CDR3 spans 13 residues. The V gene lost 4 bases and the J gene lost 0 bases, with 7 bases spanning the gap. The CDR3 bases are TGTGCCAGCAGCTCGAGGGCCTCCTACGAGCAGTACTTC. As protein: CASSSRASYEQYF.

The CDR3: CASSTPPGGTISSEQFF. CDR3 DNA sequence: TGTGCCAGCAGCACCCCACCCGGCGGGACTATAAGCAGTGAGCAGTTCTTC. The rearrangement joins TRBV7-9 to TRBJ2-1; 7 bases fit TRBD2. This CDR3 has 17 residues. Germline V gives CDR1 SEHNR, CDR2 FQNEAQ (reference sequence). The V gene end was trimmed by 5 bases and the J gene end by 9 bases; junction bases not matched to a gene: 19.

The chain recombines TRBV7-9 with TRBJ1-4, with 8 bases matching TRBD1. CDR3 length equals 16 residues. The trim removed 3 bases at V and 1 base at J, leaving 4 bases unmatched. Per the germline V gene, CDR1 is SEHNR and CDR2 is FQNEAQ (reference sequence). The CDR3 DNA reads TGTGCCAGCAGCTTCACAGGGGGGAGAACTAATGAAAAACTGTTTTTT. Translating it yields CASSFTGGRTNEKLFF.

Remarks on this clone: This sample includes further DNA sequences coding for the same CDR3. The genes are TRBV7-6 and TRBJ2-1; a weak D match, TRBD2 (5 bases). The CDR3 sequence is 14 residues long. From germline, CDR1 is SGHVS and CDR2 FNYEAQ. V lost 1 base to trimming and J lost 4 bases, with 8 bases between them. The CDR3 nucleotides read TGTGCCAGCAGCTTAGGCGGGCTATACAATGAGCAGTTCTTC. It encodes CASSLGGLYNEQFF. Using reference TRBV7-6 and TRBJ2-1 for the parts outside the CDR3, the full variable domain is GAGVSQSPRYKVTKRGQDVALRCDPISGHVSLYWYRQALGQGPEFLTYFNYEAQQDKSGLPNDRFSAERPEGSISTLTIQRTEQRDSAMYRCASSLGGLYNEQFFGPGTRLTVL.

Worth noting for this clone: The same CDR3 is also encoded by other DNA sequences in this sample. V is TRBV29-1 and J is TRBJ1-1, with TRBD1 identical over 7 bases. The V segment lost 4 bases and the J segment 0 bases; nucleotides outside the gene matches: 2. The CDR3 sequence is 13 residues long. CDR1 is SQVTM, CDR2 ANQGSEA, per germline. CDR3 in DNA: TGCAGCGTTGGACAGGGCCTGAACACTGAAGCTTTCTTT. Protein sequence: CSVGQGLNTEAFF.

V gene TRBV5-1 combines with J gene TRBJ2-6, with a weak D call TRBD2 (5 bases). CDR1 and CDR2 (germline): SGHRS, YFSETQ. The CDR3 runs 17 residues. Between the trimmed V and J ends, which lost 4 bases and 2 bases, there was a span of 16 bases. The CDR3 bases are TGCGCCAGCAGCCGCGCCCTAGCCTCTACTGGGGCCAACGTCCTGACTTTC. Protein sequence: CASSRALASTGANVLTF.

The chain employs TRBV7-2 and TRBJ2-1; D not resolved. The length of the CDR3 is 14 residues. Germline-derived CDR1 and CDR2 are SGHTA and FQGNSA. Trimming took 1 base from V and 9 from J, leaving 13 bases between them. The CDR3 bases are TGTGCCAGCAGCTTAGTTCCGGACCTGGGTGAGCAGTTCTTC. As protein: CASSLVPDLGEQFF.

The chain carries TRBV7-9 and TRBJ2-7; TRBD2 matches 9 bases. The J segment lost 2 bases and the V segment lost 3 bases, leaving 11 bases of the junction unmatched. The CDR3 covers 17 residues. Per germline, CDR1 SEHNR and CDR2 FQNEAQ (reference sequence). CDR3 sequence reads: CASSFTRSGGRAYEQYF. The CDR3 nucleotides read TGTGCCAGCAGCTTTACTCGGTCGGGCGGGAGGGCCTACGAGCAGTACTTC.

V and J are TRBV19 and TRBJ2-1; TRBD1 is a possible D gene (6 bases). Germline V gives CDR1 LNHDA, CDR2 SQIVND (reference sequence). The CDR3 is 16 residues long. The germline V and J ends were trimmed by 7 bases and 3 bases, with 19 bases remaining between them. The CDR3 sequence is CASTPFIQGFYNEQFF. The CDR3 DNA sequence: TGTGCCAGTACCCCGTTTATACAGGGATTCTACAATGAGCAGTTCTTC.

This clone has just one count. The chain has TRBV5-1 and TRBJ2-1, with D unresolved. This CDR3 comprises 13 residues. Per the germline V gene, CDR1 is SGHRS and CDR2 is YFSETQ. V was clipped by 7 bases and J by 10 bases, with 18 bases between them. The CDR3 DNA sequence: TGCGCCAGCCGCCTTTTGGTTTCGGGCGAGCAGTTCTTC. It is translated as CASRLLVSGEQFF.

The chain is built from TRBV27 and TRBJ2-7; D is unclear. The CDR3 consists of 11 residues. Germline CDR1 reads MNHEY; CDR2 reads SMNVEV (reference sequence). The V end was cut by 7 bases, the J end by 3 bases, with 7 bases between. The CDR3 DNA is TGTGCCAGCAAAAGGCGCTACGAGCAGTACTTC. Amino acid sequence: CASKRRYEQYF.

The V gene is TRBV20-1, the J gene TRBJ1-2, with D unclear. CDR1 is DFQATT, CDR2 SNEGSKA, per germline (reference sequence). V was trimmed by 3 bases and J by 3 bases, leaving 5 bases between them. The CDR3 consists of 11 residues. CDR3 protein: CSASEDYGYTF. The CDR3 DNA follows: TGCAGTGCTAGCGAAGACTATGGCTACACCTTC.

In this sample, this clone turned up a few times. The chain employs TRBV28 and TRBJ2-4; D is unresolved. The V and J ends lost 4 bases and 2 bases respectively, with 15 bases between them. CDR1 and CDR2 (germline): MDHEN, SYDVKM. The CDR3 has 16 residues. For the CDR3, the DNA is TGTGCCAGCAGTTCGCCAGAAAGCTTAACCAAAAACATTCAGTACTTC. Its protein product is CASSSPESLTKNIQYF.

This chain joins TRBV30 and TRBJ2-5, with 9 bases lining up with TRBD2. After removal of 4 bases from V and 4 bases from J, the junction contained 4 bases not matched to a gene. This CDR3 is 13 amino acids long. Looked up from germline, CDR1 is GTSNPN and CDR2 is SVGIG (reference sequence). The CDR3 DNA reads TGTGCCTGGAAGCTAGCGGGATCAGAGACCCAGTACTTC. This gives the protein CAWKLAGSETQYF.